Included here is one T cell receptor beta chain sequence, with context. Its antigen is not yet known. The input lacks base qualities; no much larger clone sits a single base away. The data stem from a study of T-cell reconstitution after alpha-beta-depleted transplantation in children listed by TCRdb under 2016. A note on the overall study: T-cell immune reconstitution after TCRalphabeta/CD19-depleted allogeneic hematopoietic cell transplantation in children was quantitatively tracked in the study by means of TCR repertoire profiling. Points the paper makes about the study in general: Hyperexpanded clone frequencies declined over subsequent months; after one year, T-cell counts and TCRbeta diversity were mostly attributed to newly produced T cells. Apparently early alphabetaT-cell count recovery about two months after transplant reportedly relied on only several hundred rapidly expanded clones derived from non-depleted graft cells. In some patients, the high TCRbeta diversity seen at day 60 was put down to recipient T cells and intrathymic progenitors that had survived conditioning.

Per the publication, the treatment or condition label means: allogeneic hematopoietic cell transplantation with graft depleted of TCRalphabeta T cells and CD19 B cells. Transplant recipients were children who received TCRalphabeta/CD19-depleted allogeneic hematopoietic cell grafts. The protocol used for the library was PCR. Sequencing used an Illumina HiSeq 2500. To normalize quantification of the TCRbeta repertoire, the TCR libraries were built with molecular barcoding that relied on unique molecular identifiers. TCRdb took the public reads, trimmed them with fastp at Q25, ran MiXCR for clone calling and kept in-frame beta chains. Here each entry gathers all rows of one CDR3 protein and keeps the most common genes and DNA. The sample table holds roughly 570,000 distinct CDR3 sequences, of which about a quarter were seen once. Of the sample, approximately 33% is held by the ten largest clones. This specimen was PBMCs, taken before TCRalphabeta/CD19-depleted stem cell transplant. This sequence originates from a boy in the first two years of life with Wiskott-Aldrich syndrome, due to receive a stem cell transplant.

The DNA sequence is given as TGCGCCAGCGATCTCCCAGGGCCCAATCAGCCCCAGCATTTT. Translated, it reads CASDLPGPNQPQHF. The rearranged chain carries TRBV5-1 and TRBJ1-5; possibly the D gene is TRBD1, per 5 matching bases. V is shortened by 7 bases, J by 3 bases, and the region joining them spans 14 bases. The CDR3 numbers 14 residues from cysteine through phenylalanine. The CDR3 DNA has 42 bases and is translated from base 1. Reading the germline V gene gives CDR1 SGHRS and CDR2 YFSETQ.